One sample yielded the 25 T cell receptor beta chains listed below, sequenced in a study of CD8 T cells in Susac syndrome. RNA amounts of about 0.45 to 1 ug underwent reverse transcription with random hexamers. A single record per CDR3 protein comes from TCRdb applying MiXCR to the immunoSEQ multiplex PCR reads. Here the sample spans tens of thousands of distinct CDR3 sequences, around 96% being singletons. Sequenced input: CD8+ T cells from PBMCs. The receptor source for this set is a human donor with Susac syndrome.

This sequence joins TRBV7-2 and TRBJ1-5; no firm D call. Germline CDR1 SGHTA, CDR2 FQGNSA. The CDR3 is 15 residues long. The germline V and J ends were trimmed by 6 bases and 3 bases, with 15 bases remaining between them. The CDR3: CASSDQALVNQPQHF. The CDR3 DNA follows: TGTGCCAGCAGTGATCAAGCTTTGGTCAATCAGCCCCAGCATTTT.

V and J are TRBV7-9 and TRBJ2-3; unclear D gene. V was pared by 2 bases and J by 1 base, with 7 bases between. The CDR3 spans 14 residues. CDR1 is SEHNR, CDR2 FQNEAQ, per germline (reference sequence). CDR3 sequence (DNA): TGTGCCAGCAGCTTAAACAGCGGCACAGATACGCAGTATTTT. Translated: CASSLNSGTDTQYF.

The chain combines TRBV20-1 with TRBJ2-5; D is unclear. Germline V gives CDR1 DFQATT, CDR2 SNEGSKA (reference sequence). V shed 4 bases and J shed 4 bases, with 7 bases lying between them. This CDR3 comprises 11 residues. The CDR3 coding sequence is TGCAGTGCTATTGACGGAGAGACCCAGTACTTC. It yields the protein CSAIDGETQYF.

This clonotype was seen just once. The rearrangement uses TRBV4-3 and TRBJ1-4, with D perhaps TRBD1 (5 bases). The V gene lost 4 bases and the J gene lost 7 bases, with 13 bases spanning the gap. In germline, CDR1 is LGHNA, CDR2 YSLEER. This CDR3 comprises 14 residues. The CDR3 is CASSLRGRAEKLFF. CDR3 DNA: TGCGCCAGCAGCCTCCGAGGCAGGGCTGAAAAACTGTTTTTT.

This clonotype has a handful of counts. This chain uses TRBV6-1 with TRBJ1-6; possibly TRBD1 for D (6 bases). CDR1 and CDR2 from the germline V gene are MNHNS and SASEGT. Trimming took off 8 bases at V and 0 bases at J, with 11 bases between the two ends. The CDR3 consists of 15 residues. CDR3 coding DNA: TGTGCCAGCGCCGACAGGAGCTCCTATAATTCACCCCTCCACTTT. Protein product: CASADRSSYNSPLHF.

This chain uses TRBV3-1 with TRBJ2-6; D might be TRBD2 (5 bases). Germline loops: CDR1 LGHDT, CDR2 YNNKEL (reference sequence). V was clipped by 0 bases and J by 0 bases, with 6 bases between them. The CDR3 covers 16 residues. The CDR3: CASSQDEGSGANVLTF. CDR3 DNA: TGTGCCAGCAGCCAAGATGAGGGCTCTGGGGCCAACGTCCTGACTTTC.

This chain links TRBV6-5 with TRBJ1-1, with 9 bases that match TRBD1. This CDR3 has 15 amino acids. The germline V gene encodes CDR1 MNHEY and CDR2 SVGAGI. Unmatched junction bases numbered 8, after V lost 6 bases and J lost 3 bases. This CDR3 reads CASSLGTGFDTEAFF. The CDR3 DNA sequence: TGTGCCAGCAGCCTAGGGACAGGGTTTGACACTGAAGCTTTCTTT.

CDR3 loop: CASAGVEAKNIQYF. CDR3 nucleotides: TGTGCCTCTGCAGGGGTTGAAGCCAAAAACATTCAGTACTTC. The chain carries TRBV30 and TRBJ2-4; a possible D gene is TRBD1 (6 bases). This CDR3 region has 14 residues. Germline CDR1 GTSNPN, CDR2 SVGIG (reference sequence). V was clipped by 7 bases and J by 0 bases, with 13 bases between them.

The chain joins TRBV30 to TRBJ1-5, with D tentatively TRBD1 (6 bases). Germline CDR1 and CDR2: GTSNPN and SVGIG (reference sequence). This CDR3 is 14 amino acids long. V was pared by 4 bases and J by 5 bases, with 15 bases between. The CDR3 DNA sequence: TGTGCCTGGAAACCCAGGGGCCCCGATCAGCCCCAGCATTTT. It is translated as CAWKPRGPDQPQHF.

The chain carries TRBV11-2 and TRBJ1-6; the D is unclear. The CDR3 covers 16 residues. The germline gives CDR1 SGHAT, CDR2 FQNNGV. Trimming took off 1 base at V and 3 bases at J, with 10 bases between the two ends. The CDR3 region is CASSLVVGRYNSPLHF. DNA for the CDR3: TGTGCCAGCAGCTTAGTAGTAGGGCGCTATAATTCACCCCTCCACTTT.

The genes are TRBV10-3 and TRBJ2-7; D not resolved. V lost 3 bases, J lost 3 bases, and 9 bases lay in between. Germline CDR1 ENHRY, CDR2 SYGVKD. This CDR3 is built from 13 residues. CDR3 bases: TGTGCCATCAGTGACAGACTCGACTACGAGCAGTACTTC. Amino acids: CAISDRLDYEQYF.

V is TRBV19 and J is TRBJ1-2; D not certain. The CDR3 totals 13 residues. The germline V and J ends were trimmed by 7 bases and 2 bases, with 11 bases remaining between them. Per the germline V gene, CDR1 is LNHDA and CDR2 is SQIVND (reference sequence). The chain's CDR3 is CASKNEANYGYTF. The CDR3 DNA reads TGTGCCAGTAAAAATGAGGCAAACTATGGCTACACCTTC.

This chain joins TRBV15 and TRBJ2-1; 7 bases fit TRBD1. Losses at the gene ends were 5 bases for V and 5 bases for J; bases not matched to a gene: 9. Germline CDR1 is LNHNV and CDR2 is YYDKDF (reference sequence). The CDR3 has 15 residues. The CDR3, as DNA: TGTGCCACCAGCGGACCGACAGGGTCTCACAATGAGCAGTTCTTC. Amino acid sequence: CATSGPTGSHNEQFF. The variable domain in full, completed from reference TRBV15 and TRBJ2-1, reads DAMVIQNPRYQVTQFGKPVTLSCSQTLNHNVMYWYQQKSSQAPKLLFHYYDKDFNNEADTPDNFQSRRPNTSFCFLDIRSPGLGDTAMYLCATSGPTGSHNEQFFGPGTRLTVL.

V is TRBV7-3 and J is TRBJ1-1; D is possibly TRBD1 (6 bases). Trimming removed 5 bases from V and 1 base from J, with 20 bases in between. Looked up from germline, CDR1 is SGHTA and CDR2 is FQGTGA. The CDR3 sequence is 17 residues long. In nucleotides, the CDR3 is TGTGCCAGCAGCCCGAGGGGGGGAAGGGGTTCGAACACTGAAGCTTTCTTT. It is translated as CASSPRGGRGSNTEAFF. The whole variable domain, remainder taken from reference TRBV7-3 and TRBJ1-1, is GAGVSQTPSNKVTEKGKYVELRCDPISGHTALYWYRQSLGQGPEFLIYFQGTGAADDSGLPNDRFFAVRPEGSVSTLKIQRTERGDSAVYLCASSPRGGRGSNTEAFFGQGTRLTVV.

CDR3 in DNA: TGTGCCAGCAGCTTAGAGTGGACGGATACGCAGTATTTT. Its translation is CASSLEWTDTQYF. The chain links TRBV7-8 to TRBJ2-3; D gene ambiguous. V dropped 1 base and J dropped 6 bases, with 8 bases sitting between them. Germline loops: CDR1 SGHVS, CDR2 FQNEAQ. There are 13 residues in the CDR3.

The V and J genes are TRBV14 and TRBJ2-3; possibly TRBD2 for D (7 bases). This CDR3 is 16 amino acids long. CDR1 and CDR2 from the germline V gene are SGHDN and FVKESK. The V gene lost 1 base and the J gene lost 4 bases, with 15 bases spanning the gap. CDR3 bases: TGTGCCAGCAGCCAAGTTGGACTAGGGGGTCCAGATACGCAGTATTTT. The encoded protein is CASSQVGLGGPDTQYF.

The chain carries TRBV4-3 and TRBJ2-7, with 8 positions matching TRBD1. This CDR3 has 14 residues. J lost 3 bases, V lost 1 base, and 2 bases had no gene match. Germline CDR1 is LGHNA and CDR2 is YSLEER. The CDR3 coding sequence is TGCGCCAGCAGCCAAGCAACAGGGGGCTACGAGCAGTACTTC. Protein product: CASSQATGGYEQYF.

J is TRBJ2-7 and V is TRBV28; D uncertain. The CDR3 covers 12 residues. Germline V gives CDR1 MDHEN, CDR2 SYDVKM. V lost 8 bases and J lost 2, with 10 bases in between. DNA for the CDR3: TGTGCCAGCCGCACACCTGCCTACGAGCAGTACTTC. It codes for CASRTPAYEQYF.

The chain couples TRBV30 to TRBJ1-2; TRBD1 matches at 7 bases. CDR3 size: 14 residues. Germline assignment: CDR1 GTSNPN and CDR2 SVGIG (reference sequence). V shed 0 bases and J 2 bases; nucleotides not matched to a gene: 3. In nucleotides, the CDR3 is TGTGCCTGGAGTGTAGGGGGCGCGAACTATGGCTACACCTTC. It specifies CAWSVGGANYGYTF.

The rearrangement uses TRBV29-1 and TRBJ2-7, with 11 positions matching TRBD1. The CDR3 extends over 18 amino acids. Germline assignment: CDR1 SQVTM and CDR2 ANQGSEA. Germline trimming cut 3 bases from V and 3 bases from J; bases unmatched to any gene: 16. The chain's CDR3 is CSVEVFRTGGATRYEQYF. The CDR3 DNA sequence: TGCAGCGTTGAGGTGTTTAGGACAGGGGGCGCGACCCGCTACGAGCAGTACTTC.

The rearrangement joins TRBV6-5 to TRBJ1-2; unclear D gene. The germline V and J ends were trimmed by 7 bases and 0 bases, with 6 bases remaining between them. The CDR3 loop spans 12 amino acids. CDR1 is MNHEY, CDR2 SVGAGI, per germline. CDR3 amino acids: CASKGANYGYTF. CDR3 in DNA: TGTGCCAGCAAGGGAGCTAACTATGGCTACACCTTC.

The genes are TRBV19 and TRBJ1-5; weak D call: TRBD1 (5 bases). The CDR3 is 18 amino acids. Germline CDR1 LNHDA, CDR2 SQIVND (reference sequence). V shed 0 bases and J shed 5 bases, with 20 bases lying between them. CDR3 loop: CASSIDPIAGDMDQPQHF. DNA of the CDR3: TGTGCCAGTAGTATAGACCCGATCGCGGGGGATATGGATCAGCCCCAGCATTTT. Drawing the rest from reference TRBV19 and TRBJ1-5, the complete variable domain is DGGITQSPKYLFRKEGQNVTLSCEQNLNHDAMYWYRQDPGQGLRLIYYSQIVNDFQKGDIAEGYSVSREKKESFPLTVTSAQKNPTAFYLCASSIDPIAGDMDQPQHFGDGTRLSIL.

The CDR3 DNA follows: TGTGCCAGCAGTGGGAAGGTGGGGGCAGTCTCCGGGGAGCTGTTTTTT. It is translated as CASSGKVGAVSGELFF. This chain uses TRBV25-1 with TRBJ2-2; D is perhaps TRBD1 (6 bases). V gave up 4 bases and J gave up 6 bases, with 18 bases separating them. The CDR3 runs to 16 residues. Germline V gives CDR1 MGHDK, CDR2 SYGVNS.

This clonotype was seen once. The rearrangement links TRBV18 to TRBJ2-6; D may be TRBD2 (6 bases). This CDR3 is built from 15 residues. V was cut by 3 bases and J by 8 bases, with 14 bases left in between. Germline V gene data show CDR1 as KGHSH and CDR2 as LQKENI. Written as DNA, the CDR3 is TGTGCCAGCTCACCGGTGCCAGGAGGGACCAACGTCCTGACTTTC. Protein: CASSPVPGGTNVLTF.

V is TRBV5-1 and J is TRBJ2-7; 11 bases align to TRBD1. The V and J ends lost 4 bases and 3 bases, in that order; junction bases with no gene match: 6. The germline CDR1 and CDR2 sequences are SGHRS and YFSETQ. There are 15 residues in the CDR3. The CDR3 loop reads CASSLEGQGGYEQYF. CDR3 nucleotides: TGCGCCAGCAGCCTGGAGGGACAGGGGGGCTACGAGCAGTACTTC.